This T cell receptor (gamma chain) is from a study of gamma-delta chains in newborns, infants, children. Study overall: Microbial exposure reportedly drives polyclonal innate γδ T cell expansion after birth.

TCRdb fed the reads to CATT. The data contain some 1,000 gamma-chain clones, roughly 34% of them singletons. V lost 4 bases and J lost 4; bases outside the gene matches: 4. Germline CDR1 is GITISATS and CDR2 is ISYDGTV (reference sequence). This CDR3 comprises 16 residues. This clone has just a few counts. The same CDR3 is also encoded by other DNA sequences in this sample. This TCR came from a child who was a newborn, infant or young child, either healthy, febrile or measles-vaccinated (not recorded which). The sequenced sample was blood. The J gene is TRGJP, the V gene TRGV9. TCRdb lists no J gene, so it was determined here by aligning the DNA to germline. CDR3 sequence: CALWDPQELGKKIKVF. CDR3 sequence (DNA): TGTGCCTTGTGGGACCCTCAAGAGTTGGGCAAAAAAATCAAGGTATTT.